This TCR beta chain was retrieved from a study of immune heterogeneity within non-small cell lung tumors (dated by TCRdb to 2016 to 2018). Context from the whole study: By histology, the tumors were a few squamous cell carcinomas, around nine non-squamous carcinomas and 1 tumor not otherwise specified. To look at intratumoral immune heterogeneity, the study ran whole-exome sequencing, RNA-seq and TCR beta repertoire sequencing on several spatially distinct regions taken from every NSCLC tumor. TCR repertoires were analyzed from 60 or so tumor loci of approximately 14 patients, while transcriptome data covered only around 45 loci from eleven to twelve patients. Neoantigen binding to each patient's HLA alleles was predicted with netMHCpan-3.0 for mutant peptides of 8 to 11 amino acids.

Genomic DNA extracted from bulk tumor tissue served as TCR template, with around 590 ng gDNA amplified per sample. Multiple biopsies per primary tumor were taken during surgery, spaced as far apart as possible within the tumor mass. The study cohort was described as untreated and was composed of newly diagnosed NSCLC cases undergoing curative surgery. The samples came from under 19 patients with newly diagnosed non-small cell lung cancer who were having surgery intended to be curative. Resected tumor masses were reviewed by two independent pathologists. Sequencing was performed only on DNA and RNA samples of high quality. This clonotype was recorded at least ten times. Its specific antigen is unknown. It has no much larger one-base neighbor in the sample; base qualities were not kept. The TCR beta CDR3 region was amplified with a multiplex PCR system whose first round of 10 cycles used 32 V-gene forward primers and 13 J-gene reverse primers. The first PCR round used a QIAGEN Multiplex PCR Kit, and the primer sequences were filed in Chinese patent CN105087789A. A second PCR round added Illumina universal primers using the Phusion High-Fidelity PCR Kit. The TCR libraries underwent paired-end sequencing with a read length of 151 bp on the Illumina HiSeq X Ten platform. The original methods were these. Reads without multiplex PCR primers were removed using Cutadapt, read pairs were merged using PEAR, and CDR3 regions were called using MiXCR with default settings. Repertoire diversity was assessed by Shannon entropy, and clonality was calculated as one minus the Shannon entropy divided by the ln of the count of productive unique sequences. A clonotype counted as a dominant or high-frequency T-cell clone when its frequency was 0.5% or higher. TCRdb reprocessing: public reads trimmed at Q25 with fastp, clones called with MiXCR, in-frame beta chains kept. One record per CDR3 amino acid sequence lists the most common genes and DNA. Clone size and V and J calls follow TCRdb, not the original study. Present in this sample are roughly 23,000 distinct CDR3 sequences, about 25% of which were seen just once. 3.7% of the sample comes from the top ten.

V trim: 5 bases; J trim: 9 bases; unmatched bases: 8. The CDR3 has 15 amino acids, counting the end cysteine and phenylalanine. The only DNA kept is the CDR3, 45 bases in frame from the first base. From the germline V gene, CDR1 is MNHEY and CDR2 is SVGEGT. Beyond this particular receptor, the publication reports: Individual patients mostly had different high-frequency TCR beta clonotypes. A statistically significant but moderate positive correlation (R about 0.34) was observed between local T-cell repertoire clonality and local tumor mutational burden. Within a patient, identical dominant CDR3B clonotypes were found to recur across loci, yet unique high-frequency clones were also harbored in different tumor locations.

Sequencing used lung tumor tissue. This chain is built from TRBV6-2 or TRBV6-3 and TRBJ2-6; 9 central nucleotides agree with TRBD1. The receptor was derived from a man aged 40-49 years with non-small cell lung cancer. The encoded CDR3 is CASSAPGQGDNVLTF. The DNA sequence follows: TGTGCCAGCAGTGCACCGGGACAGGGTGACAACGTCCTGACTTTC.